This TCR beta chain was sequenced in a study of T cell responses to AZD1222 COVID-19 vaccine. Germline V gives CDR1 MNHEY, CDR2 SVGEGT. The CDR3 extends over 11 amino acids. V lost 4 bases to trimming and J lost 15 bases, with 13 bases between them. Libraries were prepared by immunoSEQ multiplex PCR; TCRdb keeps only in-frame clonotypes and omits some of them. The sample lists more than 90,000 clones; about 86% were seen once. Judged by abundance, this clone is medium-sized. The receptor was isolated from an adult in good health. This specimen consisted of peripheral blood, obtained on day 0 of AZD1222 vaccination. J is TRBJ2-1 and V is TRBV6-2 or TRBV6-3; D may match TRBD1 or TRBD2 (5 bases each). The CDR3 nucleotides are TGTGCCAGCAGTTCCCCTTTTGGGGGGTTCTTC. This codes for CASSSPFGGFF.